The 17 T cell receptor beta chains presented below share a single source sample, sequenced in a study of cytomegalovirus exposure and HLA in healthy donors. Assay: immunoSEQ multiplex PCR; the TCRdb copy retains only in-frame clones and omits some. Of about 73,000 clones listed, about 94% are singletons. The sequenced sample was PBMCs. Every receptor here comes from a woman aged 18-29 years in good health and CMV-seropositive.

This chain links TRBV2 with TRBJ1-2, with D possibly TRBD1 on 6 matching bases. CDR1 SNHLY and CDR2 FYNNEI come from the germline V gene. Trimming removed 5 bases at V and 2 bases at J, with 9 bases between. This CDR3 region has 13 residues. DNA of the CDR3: TGTGCCAGCAGTAGTGACAGGAACTATGGCTACACCTTC. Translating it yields CASSSDRNYGYTF.

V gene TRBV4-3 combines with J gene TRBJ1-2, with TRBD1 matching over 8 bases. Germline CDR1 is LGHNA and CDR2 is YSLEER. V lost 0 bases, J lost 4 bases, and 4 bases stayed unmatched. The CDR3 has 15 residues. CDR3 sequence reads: CASSQDHTGGYGYTF. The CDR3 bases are TGCGCCAGCAGCCAAGATCATACAGGGGGCTATGGCTACACCTTC.

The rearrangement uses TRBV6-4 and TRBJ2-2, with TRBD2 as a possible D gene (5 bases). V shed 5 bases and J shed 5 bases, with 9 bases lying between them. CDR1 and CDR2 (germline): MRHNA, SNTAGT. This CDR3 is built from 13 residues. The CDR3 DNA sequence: TGTGCCAGCAGTCGGACTGGGACCGGGGAGCTGTTTTTT. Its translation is CASSRTGTGELFF.

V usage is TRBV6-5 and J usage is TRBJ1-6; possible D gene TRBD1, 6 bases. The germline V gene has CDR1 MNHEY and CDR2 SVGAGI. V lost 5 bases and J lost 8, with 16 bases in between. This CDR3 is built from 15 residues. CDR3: CASSPPRGAYSPLHF. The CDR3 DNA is TGTGCCAGCAGTCCCCCCCGGGGGGCTTATTCACCCCTCCACTTT.

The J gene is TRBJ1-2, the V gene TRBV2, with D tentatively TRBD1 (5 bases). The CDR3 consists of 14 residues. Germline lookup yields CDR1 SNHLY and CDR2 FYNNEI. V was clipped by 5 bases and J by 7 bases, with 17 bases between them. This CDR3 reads CASSRTNWQGGYTF. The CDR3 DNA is TGTGCCAGCAGTCGGACCAACTGGCAGGGTGGCTACACCTTC. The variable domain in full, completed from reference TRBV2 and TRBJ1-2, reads EPEVTQTPSHQVTQMGQEVILRCVPISNHLYFYWYRQILGQKVEFLVSFYNNEISEKSEIFDDQFSVERPDGSNFTLKIRSTKLEDSAMYFCASSRTNWQGGYTFGSGTRLTVV.

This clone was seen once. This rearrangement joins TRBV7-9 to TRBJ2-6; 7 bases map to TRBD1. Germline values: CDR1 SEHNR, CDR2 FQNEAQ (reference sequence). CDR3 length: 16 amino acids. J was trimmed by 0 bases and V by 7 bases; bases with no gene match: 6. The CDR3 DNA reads TGTGCCAGCAAAGACAGGGAGACCTCTGGGGCCAACGTCCTGACTTTC. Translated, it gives CASKDRETSGANVLTF.

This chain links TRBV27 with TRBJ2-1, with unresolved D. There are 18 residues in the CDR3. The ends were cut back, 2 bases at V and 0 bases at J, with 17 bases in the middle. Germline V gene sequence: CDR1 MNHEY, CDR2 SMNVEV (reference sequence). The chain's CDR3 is CASSLNRRRSSSYNEQFF. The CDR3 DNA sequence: TGTGCCAGCAGTTTAAACCGCCGACGGTCTAGCTCCTACAATGAGCAGTTCTTC.

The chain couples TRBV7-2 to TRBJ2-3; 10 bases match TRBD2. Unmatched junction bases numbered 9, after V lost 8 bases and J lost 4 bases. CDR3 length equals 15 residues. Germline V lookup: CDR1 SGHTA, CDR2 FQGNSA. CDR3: CASGLGLAGADTQYF. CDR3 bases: TGTGCCAGCGGACTGGGGCTAGCGGGAGCAGATACGCAGTATTTT.

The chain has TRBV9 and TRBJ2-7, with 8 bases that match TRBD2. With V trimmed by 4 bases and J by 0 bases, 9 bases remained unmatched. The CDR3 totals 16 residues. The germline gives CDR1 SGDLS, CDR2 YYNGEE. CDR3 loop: CASSQGLAESSYEQYF. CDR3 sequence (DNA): TGTGCCAGCAGCCAAGGACTAGCTGAGAGCTCCTACGAGCAGTACTTC.

The CDR3 DNA reads TGTGCCAGCAGCCTAGGACTCAAATACGAGCAGTACTTC. Translation: CASSLGLKYEQYF. J is TRBJ2-7 and V is TRBV11-1; a possible D gene is TRBD2 (5 bases). This CDR3 has 13 amino acids. V was cut by 5 bases and J by 4 bases, with 12 bases left in between. Germline V gene sequence: CDR1 SGHAT, CDR2 FQDESV (reference sequence). The variable domain in full, with the rest retrieved from reference TRBV11-1 and TRBJ2-7, is EAEVAQSPRYKITEKSQAVAFWCDPISGHATLYWYRQILGQGPELLVQFQDESVVDDSQLPKDRFSAERLKGVDSTLKIQPAELGDSAMYLCASSLGLKYEQYFGPGTRLTVT.

In DNA form, the CDR3 reads TGCGCCAGCGGAACAGGAGCGAACACCGGGGAGCTGTTTTTT. Its protein is CASGTGANTGELFF. V and J are TRBV5-1 and TRBJ2-2; D possibly corresponds to TRBD1 (5 bases). Germline CDR1 is SGHRS and CDR2 is YFSETQ. Trimming took 7 bases from V and 0 from J, leaving 10 bases between them. The CDR3 length is 14 residues.

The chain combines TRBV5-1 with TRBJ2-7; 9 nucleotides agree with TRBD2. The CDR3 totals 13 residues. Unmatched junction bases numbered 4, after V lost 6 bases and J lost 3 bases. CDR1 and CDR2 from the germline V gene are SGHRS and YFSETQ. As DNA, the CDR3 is TGCGCCAGCACCCGCGGGGGGGACTACGAGCAGTACTTC. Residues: CASTRGGDYEQYF.

The CDR3 DNA reads TGTGCCAGCAGCCCTCTACACAGGGATGGAGGCACTGAAGCTTTCTTT. This gives the protein CASSPLHRDGGTEAFF. This rearrangement joins TRBV27 to TRBJ1-1; D perhaps matches TRBD1 (6 bases). This CDR3 has 16 amino acids. Germline V gene sequence: CDR1 MNHEY, CDR2 SMNVEV (reference sequence). Trimming cost V 6 bases and J 4 bases, with 21 bases left between them.

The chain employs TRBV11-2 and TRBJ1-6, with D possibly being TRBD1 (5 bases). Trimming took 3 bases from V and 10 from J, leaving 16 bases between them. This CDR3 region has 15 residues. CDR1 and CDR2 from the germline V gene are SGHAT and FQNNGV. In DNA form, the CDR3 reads TGTGCCAGCAGCTTCCACAGCCAAGGGGTATCACCCCTCCACTTT. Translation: CASSFHSQGVSPLHF.

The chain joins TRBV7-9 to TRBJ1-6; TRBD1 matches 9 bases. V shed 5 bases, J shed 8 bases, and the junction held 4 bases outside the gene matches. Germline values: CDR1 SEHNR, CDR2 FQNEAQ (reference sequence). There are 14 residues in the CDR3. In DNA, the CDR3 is TGTGCCAGCAGCCGGGGACAGGGTCATTCACCCCTCCACTTT. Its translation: CASSRGQGHSPLHF.

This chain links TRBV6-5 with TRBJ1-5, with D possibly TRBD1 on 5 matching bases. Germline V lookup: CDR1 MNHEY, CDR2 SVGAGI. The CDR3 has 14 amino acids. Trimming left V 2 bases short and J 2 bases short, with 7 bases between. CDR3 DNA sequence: TGTGCCAGCAGTTACGGGGGGGGCAATCAGCCCCAGCATTTT. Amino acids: CASSYGGGNQPQHF.

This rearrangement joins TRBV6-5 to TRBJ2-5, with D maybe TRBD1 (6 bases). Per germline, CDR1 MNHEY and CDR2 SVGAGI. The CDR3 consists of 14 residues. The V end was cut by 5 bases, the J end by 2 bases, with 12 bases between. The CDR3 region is CASSITGYQETQYF. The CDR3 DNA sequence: TGTGCCAGCAGTATAACAGGGTATCAAGAGACCCAGTACTTC.